This T cell receptor beta chain emerged from a study of T cells in Graves' hyperthyroidism and ophthalmopathy. Overall study: Once the initial diagnosis was made, peripheral blood was obtained before any treatment. General observations from the study: Most expanded thyroid clonotypes above 0.001 recurred in blood.

A few counts support this clonotype. The antigen is undetermined. What was amplified from RNA transcripts were TCR beta CDR3 regions. TCR CDR3 regions were first amplified by RT-PCR with HTBI primers. One entry per CDR3 protein, called by TCRdb with MiXCR from the multiplex PCR reads. This table holds 700,000 to 850,000 distinct CDR3 sequences, over 35% found once. CDR1 is SEHNR and CDR2 is FQNEAQ in the germline V gene (reference sequence). This CDR3 region has 15 residues. V lost 6 bases and J lost 0, with 12 bases in between. Patients having uncontrolled infection, another autoimmune disease, pregnancy or lactation were not included. Each diagnosis drew on symptoms, thyroxine, TRAb, thyroid ultrasound and orbital computed tomography findings.

V usage is TRBV7-9 and J usage is TRBJ1-5, with no clear D. Sequencing input: blood. The TCR sequence derives from a woman in her thirties or forties with Graves' hyperthyroidism. Here the CDR3 reads CASRPAWDSNQPQHF. CDR3 nucleotide sequence: TGTGCCAGCAGACCGGCCTGGGATAGCAATCAGCCCCAGCATTTT.